This T cell receptor beta chain appears in the sequencing data of a study of CD8 T cells in Susac syndrome. Study-wide findings and caveats: The relatively small number of individuals in the TCR sequencing and HLA analysis was acknowledged by the study.

Regarding this clonotype: Its specificity is unknown.

The ends were cut back, 6 bases at V and 1 base at J, with 12 bases in the middle. Per germline, CDR1 PRHDT and CDR2 FYEKMQ (reference sequence). CDR3 length equals 14 residues. After extraction with the RNeasy kit, roughly 0.45 to 1 ug of the RNA was reverse transcribed using random hexamers. Amplification of TCR beta CDR3 by immunoSEQ multiplex PCR spanned 54 Vbeta and 13 Jbeta. TCRdb processed the immunoSEQ multiplex PCR reads anew with MiXCR; each CDR3 protein has one entry. The table has 95,000 or so distinct CDR3 sequences, roughly 91% seen once. The receptor was derived from a human donor in good health. The genes are TRBV13 and TRBJ1-1; possible D gene TRBD1, 5 bases. Input material: CD8+ T cells from PBMCs. CDR3 nucleotide sequence: TGTGCCAGCAGTCCCGACAGCACGAACACTGAAGCTTTCTTT. Translated, it gives CASSPDSTNTEAFF.